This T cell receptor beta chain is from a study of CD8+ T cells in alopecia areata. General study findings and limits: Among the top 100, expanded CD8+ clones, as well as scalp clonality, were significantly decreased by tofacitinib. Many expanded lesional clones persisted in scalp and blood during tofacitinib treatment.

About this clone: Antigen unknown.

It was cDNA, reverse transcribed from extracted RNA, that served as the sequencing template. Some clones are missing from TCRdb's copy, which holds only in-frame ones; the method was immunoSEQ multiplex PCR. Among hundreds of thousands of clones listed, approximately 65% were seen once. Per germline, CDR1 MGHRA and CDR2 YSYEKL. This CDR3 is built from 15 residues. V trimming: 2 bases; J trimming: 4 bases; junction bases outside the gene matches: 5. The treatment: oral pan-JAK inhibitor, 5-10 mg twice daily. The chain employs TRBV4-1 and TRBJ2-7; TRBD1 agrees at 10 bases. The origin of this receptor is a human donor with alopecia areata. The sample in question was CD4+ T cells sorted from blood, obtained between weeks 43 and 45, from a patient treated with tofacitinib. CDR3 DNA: TGCGCCAGCAGCCAACCGGACAGGGGGTCTTACGAGCAGTACTTC. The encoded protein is CASSQPDRGSYEQYF.